What follows are 21 T cell receptor beta chains derived from one specimen sequenced in a study of patients and donors after allogeneic stem cell transplantation. TCRdb reanalysed the RT-PCR reads using MiXCR and keeps one entry per CDR3 protein. The repertoire holds 160,000 or so distinct CDR3 sequences, with approximately 24% as singletons. Sequencing input: blood, either unsorted or a sorted T cell fraction (not recorded which). These receptors were taken from a human donor who was either an allogeneic HSCT recipient or a stem cell or donor lymphocyte infusion donor (not recorded which). It is not recorded whose cells these are; they may come from a transplant donor.

This clonotype was detected ten times or more. The CDR3 loop is CASSLDSQINYGYTF. In nucleotides, the CDR3 is TGCGCCAGCAGCTTGGATTCCCAGATCAACTATGGCTACACCTTC. The rearrangement joins TRBV5-1 to TRBJ1-2; D unclear. V lost 0 bases to trimming and J lost 2 bases, with 11 bases between them. The CDR3 length is 15 residues. Germline V gives CDR1 SGHRS, CDR2 YFSETQ.

This clonotype was counted only a few times. The rearrangement links TRBV20-1 to TRBJ1-2; D is possibly TRBD1 (6 bases). The CDR3 contains 13 residues. Germline V gene lookup returns CDR1 DFQATT and CDR2 SNEGSKA (reference sequence). The V end lost 6 bases, the J end lost 4 bases, and 15 bases lay between the germline ends. CDR3 sequence (DNA): TGCAGTGCATACCACAGGGAAAGCTATGGCTACACCTTC. This codes for CSAYHRESYGYTF.

Many counts were recorded for this clonotype. This chain connects TRBV5-1 to TRBJ2-1; the match to TRBD1 covers 7 bases. CDR3 length equals 14 residues. In germline, CDR1 is SGHRS, CDR2 YFSETQ. Losses at the gene ends were 3 bases for V and 8 bases for J; bases not matched to a gene: 8. The CDR3 DNA sequence: TGCGCCAGCAGCTGGGGACAGATTTTTGATGAGCAGTTCTTC. Translation: CASSWGQIFDEQFF.

This chain connects TRBV7-6 to TRBJ1-3; perhaps TRBD1 as D (6 bases). Per the germline V gene, CDR1 is SGHVS and CDR2 is FNYEAQ. The CDR3 extends over 16 amino acids. V lost 3 bases and J 0 bases, leaving 12 bases between the germline ends. The CDR3 DNA follows: TGTGCCAGCAGCTTCACGGACAGCTCCTCTGGAAACACCATATATTTT. Protein sequence: CASSFTDSSSGNTIYF.

In its sample, this clonotype was seen a few times. The J gene is TRBJ1-2, the V gene TRBV20-1; possible D gene TRBD1, 5 bases. From germline, CDR1 is DFQATT and CDR2 SNEGSKA (reference sequence). The CDR3 sequence is 16 residues long. The V and J ends lost 2 bases and 2 bases respectively, with 18 bases between them. The DNA of the CDR3 is TGCAGTGCTAGAAGGCAGGGAACTTTGGCGAACTATGGCTACACCTTC. Protein: CSARRQGTLANYGYTF.

CDR3 nucleotide sequence: TGCAGTGCTAGAGAAGGATCAAACACTGAAGCTTTCTTT. It translates to CSAREGSNTEAFF. The J gene is TRBJ1-1, the V gene TRBV20-1; D gene ambiguous. Germline CDR1 DFQATT, CDR2 SNEGSKA (reference sequence). With 0 bases removed from V and 2 bases from J, the gap between germline ends came to 7 bases. CDR3 length equals 13 residues.

This clonotype was counted ten times or more. J is TRBJ1-2 and V is TRBV29-1; D gene unclear. This CDR3 has 12 residues. The V gene's germline CDR1 is SQVTM and CDR2 ANQGSEA. Between the trimmed V and J ends, which lost 4 bases and 0 bases, there was a span of 6 bases. The DNA for the CDR3 is TGCAGCGTTGTAGATCCTAACTATGGCTACACCTTC. Its translation: CSVVDPNYGYTF.

This clonotype has ten or more counts. V gene TRBV12-3 or TRBV12-4 combines with J gene TRBJ1-4; D is unclear. CDR3 length: 14 amino acids. V was pared by 2 bases and J by 7 bases, with 11 bases between. The CDR3 bases are TGTGCCAGCAGTTTATCTGGGGTCGGTGAAAAACTGTTTTTT. As protein: CASSLSGVGEKLFF.

The rearrangement uses TRBV18 and TRBJ2-5; no reliable D call. V lost 3 bases, J lost 5 bases, and 4 bases lay in between. The CDR3 is 11 amino acids. Germline V gives CDR1 KGHSH, CDR2 LQKENI. DNA of the CDR3: TGTGCCAGCTCACCGGGGGAGACCCAGTACTTC. Amino acids: CASSPGETQYF.

The gene calls are TRBV9 and TRBJ2-3; D not certain. The V end lost 5 bases, the J end lost 3 bases, and 13 bases lay between the germline ends. The CDR3 covers 14 residues. Per germline, CDR1 SGDLS and CDR2 YYNGEE. The CDR3 bases are TGTGCCAGCAGGGAGACTCTACATACAGATACGCAGTATTTT. This translates into CASRETLHTDTQYF.

The chain links TRBV5-1 to TRBJ2-7, with 8 bases matching TRBD1. The CDR3 is 15 residues long. Germline CDR1 reads SGHRS; CDR2 reads YFSETQ. The trim removed 0 bases at V and 6 bases at J, leaving 8 bases unmatched. In nucleotides, the CDR3 is TGCGCCAGCAGCTTGGGACAGGGGAATTCGCGCGAGCAGTACTTC. Encoded protein: CASSLGQGNSREQYF.

The chain links TRBV9 to TRBJ1-2; possible D gene TRBD1, 5 bases. Germline-derived CDR1 and CDR2 are SGDLS and YYNGEE. V lost 4 bases, J lost 3 bases, and 10 bases lay in between. The CDR3 is 13 amino acids. The CDR3 loop is CASSTETDYGYTF. In DNA, the CDR3 is TGTGCCAGCAGCACGGAGACAGACTATGGCTACACCTTC.

In this sample, this clonotype turned up a few times. The V gene is TRBV7-9, the J gene TRBJ1-5; D may be TRBD1 (5 bases). The ends were cut back, 3 bases at V and 4 bases at J, with 10 bases in the middle. This CDR3 contains 14 residues. The germline gives CDR1 SEHNR, CDR2 FQNEAQ (reference sequence). Here the CDR3 reads CASSLAGLNQPQHF. The CDR3 DNA is TGTGCCAGCAGCTTGGCAGGGCTTAATCAGCCCCAGCATTTT.

This clonotype was detected only a few times. The chain uses TRBV30 and TRBJ1-2, with D possibly being TRBD1 (5 bases). Germline CDR1 is GTSNPN and CDR2 is SVGIG (reference sequence). CDR3 length: 16 residues. Trimming left V 0 bases short and J 0 bases short, with 14 bases between. CDR3 protein: CAWSVLAGRSNYGYTF. CDR3 bases: TGTGCCTGGAGTGTTCTGGCAGGGCGATCTAACTATGGCTACACCTTC. Looking up the rest from reference TRBV30 and TRBJ1-2 gives the full variable domain: SQTIHQWPATLVQPVGSPLSLECTVEGTSNPNLYWYRQAAGRGLQLLFYSVGIGQISSEVPQNLSASRPQDRQFILSSKKLLLSDSGFYLCAWSVLAGRSNYGYTFGSGTRLTVV.

This clonotype was seen a few times. The rearrangement uses TRBV20-1 and TRBJ1-1; D is perhaps TRBD1 (5 bases). The CDR3 covers 13 residues. Trimming cost V 6 bases and J 0 bases, with 11 bases left between them. Germline loops: CDR1 DFQATT, CDR2 SNEGSKA (reference sequence). In DNA, the CDR3 is TGCAGTGCGCCGGGACCGATGAACACTGAAGCTTTCTTT. It encodes CSAPGPMNTEAFF.

The chain is built from TRBV29-1 and TRBJ2-5; D not resolved. Germline V gene sequence: CDR1 SQVTM, CDR2 ANQGSEA. V lost 4 bases to trimming and J lost 3 bases, with 6 bases between them. This CDR3 region has 11 residues. CDR3 in amino acids: CSVAPKETQYF. In nucleotides, the CDR3 is TGCAGCGTTGCCCCAAAAGAGACCCAGTACTTC.

This clonotype was counted many times. J is TRBJ1-1 and V is TRBV5-1, with 10 nucleotides matching TRBD1. This CDR3 region has 17 residues. In germline, CDR1 is SGHRS, CDR2 YFSETQ. Unmatched junction bases numbered 10, after V lost 0 bases and J lost 5 bases. CDR3 protein: CASSLEQGGTGATEAFF. The CDR3 nucleotides are TGCGCCAGCAGCTTGGAACAGGGCGGGACAGGGGCAACTGAAGCTTTCTTT.

The chain is built from TRBV11-3 and TRBJ2-7; 7 positions match TRBD1. This CDR3 region has 15 residues. Looked up from germline, CDR1 is SGHNT and CDR2 is YENEEA. V gave up 3 bases and J gave up 3 bases; unmatched junction bases: 8. DNA of the CDR3: TGTGCCAGCAGCTTTTACACAGGGGCAGGCTACGAGCAGTACTTC. This codes for CASSFYTGAGYEQYF.

The chain couples TRBV20-1 to TRBJ1-5; 7 nucleotides align to TRBD1. The CDR3 runs 15 residues. Trimming took 6 bases from V and 2 from J; bases not matched to a gene: 10. Germline V gives CDR1 DFQATT, CDR2 SNEGSKA (reference sequence). The DNA for the CDR3 is TGCAGTGCCGAACCCAGGGGGATGGGCAATCAGCCCCAGCATTTT. As protein: CSAEPRGMGNQPQHF.

CDR3 DNA sequence: TGTGCCACCAGTGATTTTTCGCAACCTGAAAAACTGTTTTTT. This encodes CATSDFSQPEKLFF. This chain uses TRBV24-1 with TRBJ1-4; D remains ambiguous. The CDR3 spans 14 residues. CDR1 KGHDR and CDR2 SFDVKD come from the germline V gene. The V gene lost 1 base and the J gene lost 7 bases, with 9 bases spanning the gap.

The chain has TRBV5-1 and TRBJ1-6; D is possibly TRBD1 (6 bases). CDR1 and CDR2 from the germline V gene are SGHRS and YFSETQ. The CDR3 covers 13 residues. The V and J ends lost 7 bases and 9 bases respectively, with 14 bases between them. Here the CDR3 DNA reads TGCGCCAGCGGATTAACAGGGCTTTCACCCCTCCACTTT. This codes for CASGLTGLSPLHF.